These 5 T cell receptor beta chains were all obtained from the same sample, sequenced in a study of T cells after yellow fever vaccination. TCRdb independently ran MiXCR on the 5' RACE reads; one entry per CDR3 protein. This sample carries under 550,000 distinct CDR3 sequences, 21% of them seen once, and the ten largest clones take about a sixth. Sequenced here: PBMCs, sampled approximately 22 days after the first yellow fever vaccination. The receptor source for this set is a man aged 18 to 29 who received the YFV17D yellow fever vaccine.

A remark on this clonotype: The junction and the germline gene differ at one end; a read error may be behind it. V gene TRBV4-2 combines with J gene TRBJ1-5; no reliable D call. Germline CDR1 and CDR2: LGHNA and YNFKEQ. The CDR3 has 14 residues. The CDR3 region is CASTQEVDNQPQHF. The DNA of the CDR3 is TGTGCCAGCACCCAAGAGGTAGACAATCAGCCCCAGCATTTT.

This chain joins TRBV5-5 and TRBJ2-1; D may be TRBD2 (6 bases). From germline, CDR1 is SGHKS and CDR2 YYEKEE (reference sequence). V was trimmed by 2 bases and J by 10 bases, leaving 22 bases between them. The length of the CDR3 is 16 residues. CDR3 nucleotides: TGTGCCAGCAGCTTAGATTTGGGACTGCGATGGTTGGAGCAGTTCTTC. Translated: CASSLDLGLRWLEQFF. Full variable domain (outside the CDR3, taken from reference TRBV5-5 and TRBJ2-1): DAGVTQSPTHLIKTRGQQVTLRCSPISGHKSVSWYQQVLGQGPQFIFQYYEKEERGRGNFPDRFSARQFPNYSSELNVNALLLGDSALYLCASSLDLGLRWLEQFFGPGTRLTVL.

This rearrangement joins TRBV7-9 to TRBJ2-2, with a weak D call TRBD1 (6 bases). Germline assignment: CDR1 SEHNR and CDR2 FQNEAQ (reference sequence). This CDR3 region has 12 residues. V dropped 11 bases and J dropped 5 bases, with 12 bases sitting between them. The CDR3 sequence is CALKGVTGELFF. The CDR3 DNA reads TGTGCCCTGAAGGGGGTGACCGGGGAGCTGTTTTTT.

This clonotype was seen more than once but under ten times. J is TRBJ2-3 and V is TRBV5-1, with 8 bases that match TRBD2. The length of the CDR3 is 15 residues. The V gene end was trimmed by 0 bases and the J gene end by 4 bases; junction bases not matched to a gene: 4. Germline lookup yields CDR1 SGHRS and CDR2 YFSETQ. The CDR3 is CASSLAEAGADTQYF. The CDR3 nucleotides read TGCGCCAGCAGCTTGGCTGAAGCGGGGGCAGATACGCAGTATTTT.

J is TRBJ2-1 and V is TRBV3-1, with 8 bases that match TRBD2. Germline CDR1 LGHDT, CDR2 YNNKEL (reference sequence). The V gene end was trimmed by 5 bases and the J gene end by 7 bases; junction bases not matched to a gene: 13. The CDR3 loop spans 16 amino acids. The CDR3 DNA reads TGTGCCAGCAGCTCCGAGCGGGGGATCTTGTGGAATGAGCAGTTCTTC. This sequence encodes CASSSERGILWNEQFF.